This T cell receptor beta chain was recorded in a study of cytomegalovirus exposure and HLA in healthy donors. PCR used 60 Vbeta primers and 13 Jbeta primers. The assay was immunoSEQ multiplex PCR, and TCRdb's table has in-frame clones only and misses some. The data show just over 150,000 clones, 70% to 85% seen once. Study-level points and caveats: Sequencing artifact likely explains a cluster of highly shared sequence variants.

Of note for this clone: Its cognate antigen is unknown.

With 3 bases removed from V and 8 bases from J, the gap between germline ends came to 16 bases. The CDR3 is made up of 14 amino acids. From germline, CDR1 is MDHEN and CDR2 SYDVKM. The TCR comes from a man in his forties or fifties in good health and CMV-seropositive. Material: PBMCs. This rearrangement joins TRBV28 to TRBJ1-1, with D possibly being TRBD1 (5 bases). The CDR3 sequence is CASSFPGSALEAFF. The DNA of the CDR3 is TGTGCCAGCAGTTTCCCAGGGTCAGCCCTCGAAGCTTTCTTT.